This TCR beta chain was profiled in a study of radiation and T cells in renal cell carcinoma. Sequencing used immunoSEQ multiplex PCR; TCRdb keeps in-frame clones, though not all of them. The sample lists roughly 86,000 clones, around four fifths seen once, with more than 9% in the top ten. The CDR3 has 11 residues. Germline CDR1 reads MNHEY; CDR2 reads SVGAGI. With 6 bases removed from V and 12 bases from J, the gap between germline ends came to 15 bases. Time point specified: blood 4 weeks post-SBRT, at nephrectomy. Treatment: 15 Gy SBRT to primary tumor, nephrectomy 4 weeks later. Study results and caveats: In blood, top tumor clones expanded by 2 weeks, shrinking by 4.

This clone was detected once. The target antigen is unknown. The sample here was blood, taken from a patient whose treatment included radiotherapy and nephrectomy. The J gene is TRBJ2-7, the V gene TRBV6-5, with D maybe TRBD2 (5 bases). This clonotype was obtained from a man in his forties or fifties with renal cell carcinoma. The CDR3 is CASRLAGWTYF. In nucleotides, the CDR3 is TGTGCCAGCAGGCTAGCCGGGTGGACGTACTTC.